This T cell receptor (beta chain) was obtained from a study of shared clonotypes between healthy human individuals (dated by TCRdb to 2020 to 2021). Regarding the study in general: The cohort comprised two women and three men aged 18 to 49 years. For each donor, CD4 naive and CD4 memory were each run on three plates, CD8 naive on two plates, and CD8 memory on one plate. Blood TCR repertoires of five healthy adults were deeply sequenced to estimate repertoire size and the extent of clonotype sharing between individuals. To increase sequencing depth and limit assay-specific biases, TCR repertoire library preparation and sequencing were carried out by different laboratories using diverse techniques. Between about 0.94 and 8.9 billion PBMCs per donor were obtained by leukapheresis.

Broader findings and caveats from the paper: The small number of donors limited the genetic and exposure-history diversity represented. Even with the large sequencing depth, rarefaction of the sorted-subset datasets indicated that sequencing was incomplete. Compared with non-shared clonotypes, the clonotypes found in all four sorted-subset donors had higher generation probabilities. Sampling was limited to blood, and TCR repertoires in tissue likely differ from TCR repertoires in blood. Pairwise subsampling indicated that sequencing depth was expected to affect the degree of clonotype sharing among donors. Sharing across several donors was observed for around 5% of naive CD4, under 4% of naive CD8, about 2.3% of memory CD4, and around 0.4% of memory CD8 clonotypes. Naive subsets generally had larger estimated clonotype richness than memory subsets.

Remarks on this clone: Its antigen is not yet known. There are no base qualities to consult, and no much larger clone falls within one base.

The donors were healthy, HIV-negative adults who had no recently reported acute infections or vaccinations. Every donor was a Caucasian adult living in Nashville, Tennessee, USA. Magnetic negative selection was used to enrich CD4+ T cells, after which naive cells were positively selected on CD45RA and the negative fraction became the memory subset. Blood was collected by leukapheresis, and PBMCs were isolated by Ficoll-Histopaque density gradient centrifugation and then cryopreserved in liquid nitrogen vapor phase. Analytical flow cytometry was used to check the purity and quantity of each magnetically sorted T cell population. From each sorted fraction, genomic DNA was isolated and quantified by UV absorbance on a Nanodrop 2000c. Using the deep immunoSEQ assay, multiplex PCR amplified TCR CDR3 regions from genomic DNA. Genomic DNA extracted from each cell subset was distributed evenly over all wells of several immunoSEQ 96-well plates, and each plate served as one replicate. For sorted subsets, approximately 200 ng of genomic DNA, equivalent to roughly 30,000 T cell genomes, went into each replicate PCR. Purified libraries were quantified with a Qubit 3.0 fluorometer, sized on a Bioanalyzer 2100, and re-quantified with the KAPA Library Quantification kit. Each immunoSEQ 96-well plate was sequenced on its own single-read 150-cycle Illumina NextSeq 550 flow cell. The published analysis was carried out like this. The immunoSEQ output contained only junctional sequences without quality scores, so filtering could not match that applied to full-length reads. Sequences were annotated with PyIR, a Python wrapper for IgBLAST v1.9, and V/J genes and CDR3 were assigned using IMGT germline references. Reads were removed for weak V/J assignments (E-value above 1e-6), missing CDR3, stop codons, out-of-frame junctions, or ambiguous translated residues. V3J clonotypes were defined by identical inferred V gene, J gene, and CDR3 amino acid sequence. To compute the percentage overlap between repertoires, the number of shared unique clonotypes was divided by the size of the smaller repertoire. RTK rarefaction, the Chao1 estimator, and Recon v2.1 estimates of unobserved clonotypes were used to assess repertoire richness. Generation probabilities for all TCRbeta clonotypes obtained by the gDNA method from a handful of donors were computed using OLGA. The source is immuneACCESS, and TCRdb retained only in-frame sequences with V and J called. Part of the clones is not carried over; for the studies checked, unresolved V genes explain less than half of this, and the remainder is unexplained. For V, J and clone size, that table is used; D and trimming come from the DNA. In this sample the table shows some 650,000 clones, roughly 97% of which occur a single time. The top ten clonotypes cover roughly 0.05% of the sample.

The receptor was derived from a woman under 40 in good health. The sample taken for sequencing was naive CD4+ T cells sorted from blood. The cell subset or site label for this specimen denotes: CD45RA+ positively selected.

The DNA sequence is as follows: TGTGCCAGTAGTTCAGGGGACAGGCGATATCAGCCCCAGCATTTT. The resulting protein is CASSSGDRRYQPQHF. The chain is assembled from TRBV19 and TRBJ1-5; 8 junctional bases match TRBD1. CDR1 and CDR2, looked up from the germline V gene (reference sequence), are LNHDA and SQIVND. The CDR3 holds 15 amino acids from the cysteine to the phenylalanine. CDR3 DNA only is kept here, 45 bases in frame from base 1. V lost 5 bases and J lost 5 bases, and the count of bases not matched to a germline gene is 8.